Below are 23 T cell receptor beta chains sequenced from a single sample in a study of shared clonotypes between healthy human individuals. The protocol was immunoSEQ multiplex PCR, while the TCRdb copy is restricted to in-frame clones and leaves out a portion. This table holds 780,000 or so clones, roughly two thirds found once. The material sequenced was memory CD4+ T cells sorted from blood. The subset was: CD45RA-negative fraction. Every receptor here comes from a woman aged 25-40 years in good health.

DNA of the CDR3: TGTGCCACCCAATGGTCAGCGGGAGACTACGAGCAGTACTTC. Its translation is CATQWSAGDYEQYF. The rearrangement links TRBV10-3 to TRBJ2-7; 8 bases fit TRBD2. Looked up from germline, CDR1 is ENHRY and CDR2 is SYGVKD. J gave up 3 bases and V 10 bases, and 11 bases lay outside the gene matches. The CDR3 extends over 14 amino acids.

The rearrangement joins TRBV5-1 to TRBJ2-5; weak D call: TRBD2 (6 bases). The germline gives CDR1 SGHRS, CDR2 YFSETQ. The germline V and J ends were trimmed by 4 bases and 6 bases, with 16 bases remaining between them. The CDR3 runs to 14 residues. CDR3 amino acids: CASSAGGPEKTQYF. The DNA of the CDR3 is TGCGCCAGCAGCGCCGGAGGGCCGGAAAAGACCCAGTACTTC.

The chain employs TRBV4-1 and TRBJ1-2; D not resolved. Trimming shortened V by 1 base and J by 6 bases, and 12 bases separated the two germline ends. CDR1 is MGHRA and CDR2 is YSYEKL in the germline V gene. The CDR3 contains 14 residues. The chain's CDR3 is CASSQGWWLDGYTF. The CDR3 region has the DNA TGCGCCAGCAGCCAAGGATGGTGGCTTGATGGCTACACCTTC.

The J gene is TRBJ1-5, the V gene TRBV27; D may be TRBD1 (5 bases). CDR3 size: 20 residues. Germline V gene sequence: CDR1 MNHEY, CDR2 SMNVEV (reference sequence). The V end was cut by 0 bases, the J end by 0 bases, with 21 bases between. The DNA of the CDR3 is TGTGCCAGCAGTTTATCGTCCCATACAGTTCAGGGTAATAGCAATCAGCCCCAGCATTTT. Its protein is CASSLSSHTVQGNSNQPQHF.

CDR3 in amino acids: CASSITGGVRYEQYF. CDR3 nucleotides: TGTGCCAGCAGCATTACAGGGGGCGTACGATACGAGCAGTACTTC. The chain carries TRBV5-8 and TRBJ2-7; 9 nucleotides line up with TRBD1. CDR3 size: 15 residues. The germline CDR1 and CDR2 sequences are SGHTS and YDEGEE. V shed 4 bases and J 4 bases; nucleotides not matched to a gene: 9.

The chain has TRBV11-3 and TRBJ1-1, with unresolved D. Trimming shortened V by 5 bases and J by 4 bases, and 14 bases separated the two germline ends. The CDR3 has 14 residues. Germline-derived CDR1 and CDR2 are SGHNT and YENEEA. The CDR3 region has the DNA TGTGCCAGCAGCCAAGGGCCCTCGAGCACTGAAGCTTTCTTT. Protein: CASSQGPSSTEAFF.

The chain uses TRBV19 and TRBJ1-4; D is perhaps TRBD1 (5 bases). From germline, CDR1 is LNHDA and CDR2 SQIVND (reference sequence). The CDR3 spans 16 residues. V was cut by 6 bases and J by 8 bases, with 22 bases left in between. The chain's CDR3 is CASSRLKGSGGEKLFF. The CDR3 region has the DNA TGTGCCAGTAGCCGCTTAAAGGGGTCGGGAGGGGAAAAACTGTTTTTT.

The V and J genes are TRBV7-3 and TRBJ2-7, with D tentatively TRBD1 or TRBD2 (6 bases each). Germline-derived CDR1 and CDR2 are SGHTA and FQGTGA. The CDR3 contains 14 residues. Trimming shortened V by 5 bases and J by 6 bases, and 17 bases separated the two germline ends. Written as DNA, the CDR3 is TGTGCCAGCAGCCCGGGGGCGGGTGTGGGCGAGCAGTACTTC. Translating it yields CASSPGAGVGEQYF.

About this clone: Other DNA sequences in this sample translate to the same CDR3. The chain combines TRBV30 with TRBJ2-5; D is unclear. This CDR3 contains 13 residues. Germline-derived CDR1 and CDR2 are GTSNPN and SVGIG (reference sequence). V was clipped by 0 bases and J by 5 bases, with 10 bases between them. Here the CDR3 DNA reads TGTGCCTGGAGTGTCCAGCTTCGGGAGACCCAGTACTTC. Amino acid sequence: CAWSVQLRETQYF.

The V call is TRBV18, the J call TRBJ1-4; no definite D call. Trimming left V 5 bases short and J 5 bases short, with 9 bases between. The CDR3 length is 13 residues. Germline CDR1 is KGHSH and CDR2 is LQKENI. The CDR3 coding sequence is TGTGCCAGCTCAACGGACGCCAATGAAAAACTGTTTTTT. As protein: CASSTDANEKLFF.

This sequence joins TRBV7-8 and TRBJ1-5; D may be TRBD1 (5 bases). Germline CDR1 and CDR2: SGHVS and FQNEAQ. The CDR3 has 15 amino acids. Trimming removed 5 bases at V and 2 bases at J, with 13 bases between. CDR3 sequence reads: CASSVQENGNQPQHF. CDR3 nucleotide sequence: TGTGCCAGCAGCGTACAGGAAAATGGCAATCAGCCCCAGCATTTT.

The gene calls are TRBV6-6 and TRBJ2-3; 7 nucleotides line up with TRBD2. The V segment lost 5 bases and the J segment 2 bases; nucleotides outside the gene matches: 10. Looked up from germline, CDR1 is MNHNY and CDR2 is SVGAGI (reference sequence). The CDR3 consists of 16 residues. The CDR3 DNA reads TGTGCCAGCAGTAAACTAGCGACCTACCTCACAGATACGCAGTATTTT. Protein product: CASSKLATYLTDTQYF.

The chain uses TRBV5-1 and TRBJ2-7; 14 bases fit TRBD2. The CDR3 sequence is 18 residues long. J lost 2 bases, V lost 3 bases, and 10 bases had no gene match. Germline CDR1 reads SGHRS; CDR2 reads YFSETQ. The CDR3 region is CASSSFGLAGGGAYEQYF. CDR3 nucleotides: TGCGCCAGCAGCTCGTTTGGACTAGCGGGAGGAGGCGCCTACGAGCAGTACTTC.

This clone came up a few times. The rearrangement joins TRBV10-2 to TRBJ1-5, with 7 bases matching TRBD1. This CDR3 comprises 14 residues. The V segment lost 4 bases and the J segment 5 bases; nucleotides outside the gene matches: 5. CDR1 is WSHSY and CDR2 is SAAADI in the germline V gene. In DNA, the CDR3 is TGCGCCAGCAGTGGTACAGGGGCATATCAGCCCCAGCATTTT. Translating it yields CASSGTGAYQPQHF.

CDR3: CASSTGGLETQYF. The CDR3 coding sequence is TGTGCCAGCTCAACAGGGGGCTTAGAGACCCAGTACTTC. This rearrangement joins TRBV18 to TRBJ2-5, with 9 bases fitting TRBD1. J was trimmed by 4 bases and V by 5 bases; bases with no gene match: 2. In germline, CDR1 is KGHSH, CDR2 LQKENI. The CDR3 is 13 amino acids. Together with reference TRBV18 and TRBJ2-5, the CDR3 gives the full variable domain: NAGVMQNPRHLVRRRGQEARLRCSPMKGHSHVYWYRQLPEEGLKFMVYLQKENIIDESGMPKERFSAEFPKEGPSILRIQQVVRGDSAAYFCASSTGGLETQYFGPGTRLLVL.

The chain links TRBV25-1 to TRBJ2-1; D not certain. The CDR3 runs 17 residues. The V end was cut by 4 bases, the J end by 0 bases, with 16 bases between. Germline V CDR1 and CDR2: MGHDK, SYGVNS. The CDR3 DNA reads TGTGCCAGCAGTGGTCTAAAGGAACTCAGCTCCTACAATGAGCAGTTCTTC. It translates to CASSGLKELSSYNEQFF.

This chain uses TRBV5-1 with TRBJ1-1; D gene ambiguous. CDR3 length: 13 amino acids. V was trimmed by 4 bases and J by 4 bases, leaving 11 bases between them. Germline CDR1 is SGHRS and CDR2 is YFSETQ. The DNA for the CDR3 is TGCGCCAGCAGCCCGCGGACGGTCACTGAAGCTTTCTTT. This codes for CASSPRTVTEAFF.

V gene TRBV18 combines with J gene TRBJ2-5, with D perhaps given as TRBD1 or TRBD2 (6 bases each). V was shortened by 3 bases and J by 1 base, with 15 bases between the two germline ends. Germline-derived CDR1 and CDR2 are KGHSH and LQKENI. The CDR3 is 16 residues long. CDR3 region: CASSPGGDRIQETQYF. CDR3 in DNA: TGTGCCAGCTCACCGGGAGGAGACAGGATCCAAGAGACCCAGTACTTC.

The chain uses TRBV6-1 and TRBJ2-3; TRBD2 matches 8 bases. The ends lost 2 bases at V and 5 bases at J; junction bases unmatched: 6. The CDR3 is 15 amino acids. Germline lookup yields CDR1 MNHNS and CDR2 SASEGT. CDR3 sequence: CASSELLAALDTQYF. The CDR3 DNA reads as TGTGCCAGCAGTGAACTACTAGCGGCCTTAGATACGCAGTATTTT.

The rearrangement joins TRBV5-1 to TRBJ1-2; 10 bases line up with TRBD1. CDR1 and CDR2 (germline): SGHRS, YFSETQ. Trimming at V came to 4 bases and at J to 7 bases, leaving 10 bases not matched to a gene. This CDR3 comprises 15 residues. CDR3 region: CASSRDRGPLSGYTF. As DNA, the CDR3 is TGCGCCAGCAGCCGGGACAGGGGACCCCTTAGTGGCTACACCTTC.

This clone was observed a single time. The chain is built from TRBV7-2 and TRBJ1-4; D perhaps matches TRBD1 (6 bases). This CDR3 is 14 amino acids long. V lost 6 bases, J lost 6 bases, and 14 bases lay in between. From germline, CDR1 is SGHTA and CDR2 FQGNSA. The CDR3: CASRRGTSYEKLFF. The CDR3, as DNA: TGTGCCAGCAGGAGAGGGACATCTTATGAAAAACTGTTTTTT.

The chain recombines TRBV11-1 with TRBJ2-2; D unresolved. CDR1 is SGHAT and CDR2 is FQDESV in the germline V gene (reference sequence). The CDR3 runs to 13 residues. V was pared by 1 base and J by 8 bases, with 8 bases between. The CDR3 sequence: CASSLEVPGELFF. CDR3 DNA: TGTGCCAGCAGCTTAGAGGTGCCGGGGGAGCTGTTTTTT.

This chain connects TRBV7-9 to TRBJ2-1; perhaps TRBD1 as D (6 bases). There are 16 residues in the CDR3. Germline values: CDR1 SEHNR, CDR2 FQNEAQ (reference sequence). Between the trimmed V and J ends, which lost 5 bases and 3 bases, there was a span of 17 bases. CDR3 bases: TGTGCCAGCAGCCCCCGTGGGGGCTCTCGCTACAATGAGCAGTTCTTC. It specifies CASSPRGGSRYNEQFF.